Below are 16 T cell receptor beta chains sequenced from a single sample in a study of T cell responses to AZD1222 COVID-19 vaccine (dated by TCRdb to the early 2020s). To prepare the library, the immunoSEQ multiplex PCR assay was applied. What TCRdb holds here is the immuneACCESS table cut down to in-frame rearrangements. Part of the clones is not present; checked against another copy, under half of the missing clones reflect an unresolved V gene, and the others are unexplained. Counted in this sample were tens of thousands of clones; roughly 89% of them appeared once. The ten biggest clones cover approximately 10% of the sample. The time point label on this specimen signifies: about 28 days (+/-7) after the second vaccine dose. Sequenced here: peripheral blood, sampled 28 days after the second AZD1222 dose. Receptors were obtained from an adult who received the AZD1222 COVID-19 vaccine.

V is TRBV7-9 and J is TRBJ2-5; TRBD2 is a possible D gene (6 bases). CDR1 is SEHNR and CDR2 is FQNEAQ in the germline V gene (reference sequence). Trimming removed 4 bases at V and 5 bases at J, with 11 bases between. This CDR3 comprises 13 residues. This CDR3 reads CASSSQRGETQYF. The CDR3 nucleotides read TGTGCCAGCAGCTCACAACGGGGGGAGACCCAGTACTTC.

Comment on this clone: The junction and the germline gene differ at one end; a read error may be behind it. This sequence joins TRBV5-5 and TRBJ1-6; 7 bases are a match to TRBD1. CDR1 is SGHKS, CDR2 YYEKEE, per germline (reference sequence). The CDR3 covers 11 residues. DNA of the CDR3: TGTGCCAGCAGCCTTACAGGGGCGGAGAACTTT. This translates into CASSLTGAENF.

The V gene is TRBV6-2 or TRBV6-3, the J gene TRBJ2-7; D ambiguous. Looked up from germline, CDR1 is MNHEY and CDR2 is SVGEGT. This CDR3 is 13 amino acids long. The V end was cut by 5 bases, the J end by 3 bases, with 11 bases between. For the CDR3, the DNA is TGTGCCAGCAGTCGGCAAACTGACTACGAGCAGTACTTC. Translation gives CASSRQTDYEQYF.

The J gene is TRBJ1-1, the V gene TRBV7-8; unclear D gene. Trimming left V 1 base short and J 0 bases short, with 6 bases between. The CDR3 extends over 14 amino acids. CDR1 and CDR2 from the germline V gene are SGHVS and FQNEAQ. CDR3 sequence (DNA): TGTGCCAGCAGCTTAGAGAATCTGAACACTGAAGCTTTCTTT. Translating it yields CASSLENLNTEAFF. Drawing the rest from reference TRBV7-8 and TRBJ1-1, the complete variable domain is GAGVSQSPRYKVAKRGQDVALRCDPISGHVSLFWYQQALGQGPEFLTYFQNEAQLDKSGLPSDRFFAERPEGSVSTLKIQRTQQEDSAVYLCASSLENLNTEAFFGQGTRLTVV.

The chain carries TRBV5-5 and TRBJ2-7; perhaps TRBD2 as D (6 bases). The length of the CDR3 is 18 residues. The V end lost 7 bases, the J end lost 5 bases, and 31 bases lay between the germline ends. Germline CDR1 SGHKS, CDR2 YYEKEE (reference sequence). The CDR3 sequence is CASALQARQYGGINEQYF. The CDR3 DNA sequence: TGTGCCAGCGCCCTCCAAGCCCGTCAGTATGGGGGGATAAACGAGCAGTACTTC.

The CDR3 loop is CASSHPQVEKLFF. The CDR3 nucleotides read TGTGCCAGCAGCCACCCCCAGGTTGAAAAACTGTTTTTT. J is TRBJ1-4 and V is TRBV5-6; no clear D. Germline-derived CDR1 and CDR2 are SGHDT and YYEEEE. CDR3 length equals 13 residues. V lost 4 bases to trimming and J lost 7 bases, with 11 bases between them.

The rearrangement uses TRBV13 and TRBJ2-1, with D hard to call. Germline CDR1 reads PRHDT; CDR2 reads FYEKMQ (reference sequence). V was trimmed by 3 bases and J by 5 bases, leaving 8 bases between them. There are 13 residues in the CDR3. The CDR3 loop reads CASSFRANNEQFF. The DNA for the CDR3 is TGTGCCAGCAGCTTTCGCGCTAACAATGAGCAGTTCTTC.

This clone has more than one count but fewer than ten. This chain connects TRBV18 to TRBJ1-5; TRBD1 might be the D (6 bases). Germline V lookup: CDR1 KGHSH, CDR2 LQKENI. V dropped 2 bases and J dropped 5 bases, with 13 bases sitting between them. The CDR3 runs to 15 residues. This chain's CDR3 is CASSPGGRGHQPQHF. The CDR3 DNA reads TGTGCCAGCTCACCAGGAGGCAGGGGACATCAGCCCCAGCATTTT. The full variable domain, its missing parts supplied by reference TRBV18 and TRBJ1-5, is NAGVMQNPRHLVRRRGQEARLRCSPMKGHSHVYWYRQLPEEGLKFMVYLQKENIIDESGMPKERFSAEFPKEGPSILRIQQVVRGDSAAYFCASSPGGRGHQPQHFGDGTRLSIL.

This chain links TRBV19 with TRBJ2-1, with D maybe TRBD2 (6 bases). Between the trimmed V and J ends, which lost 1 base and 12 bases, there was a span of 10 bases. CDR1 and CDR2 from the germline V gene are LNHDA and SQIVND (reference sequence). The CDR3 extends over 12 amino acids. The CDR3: CASSIGGERQFF. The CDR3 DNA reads TGTGCCAGTAGTATAGGCGGGGAACGGCAGTTCTTC.

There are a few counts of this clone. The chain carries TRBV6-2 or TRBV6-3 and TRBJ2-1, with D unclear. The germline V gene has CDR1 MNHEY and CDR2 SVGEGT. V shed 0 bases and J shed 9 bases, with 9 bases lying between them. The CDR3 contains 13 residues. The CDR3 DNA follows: TGTGCCAGCAGTTACTCGACCCCCCCTGAGCAGTTCTTC. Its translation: CASSYSTPPEQFF.

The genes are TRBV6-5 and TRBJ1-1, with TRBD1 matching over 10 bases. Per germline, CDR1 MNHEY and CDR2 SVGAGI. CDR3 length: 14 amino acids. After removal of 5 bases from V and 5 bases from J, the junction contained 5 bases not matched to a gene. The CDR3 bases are TGTGCCAGCAGTCTACAGGACAGGGGGACTGAAGCTTTCTTT. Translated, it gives CASSLQDRGTEAFF.

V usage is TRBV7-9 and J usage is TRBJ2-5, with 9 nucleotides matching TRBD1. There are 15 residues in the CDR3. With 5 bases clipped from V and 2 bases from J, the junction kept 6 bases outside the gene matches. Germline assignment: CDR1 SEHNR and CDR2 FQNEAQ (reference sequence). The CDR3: CASSARDRDQETQYF. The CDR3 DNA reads TGTGCCAGCAGCGCCCGGGACAGGGATCAAGAGACCCAGTACTTC.

DNA for the CDR3: TGCGCCAGCAGCCAAGCCCCAGGGGGTAGTGATTCACCCCTCCACTTT. Protein sequence: CASSQAPGGSDSPLHF. This rearrangement joins TRBV4-3 to TRBJ1-6; 7 nucleotides agree with TRBD1. Germline values: CDR1 LGHNA, CDR2 YSLEER. With 1 base clipped from V and 8 bases from J, the junction kept 8 bases outside the gene matches. The CDR3 contains 16 residues.

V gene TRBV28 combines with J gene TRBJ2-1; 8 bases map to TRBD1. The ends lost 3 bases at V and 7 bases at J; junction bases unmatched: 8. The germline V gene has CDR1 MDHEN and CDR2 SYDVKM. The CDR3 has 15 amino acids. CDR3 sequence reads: CASSLGRTGKNEQFF. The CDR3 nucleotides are TGTGCCAGCAGTTTGGGCCGGACAGGGAAAAATGAGCAGTTCTTC.

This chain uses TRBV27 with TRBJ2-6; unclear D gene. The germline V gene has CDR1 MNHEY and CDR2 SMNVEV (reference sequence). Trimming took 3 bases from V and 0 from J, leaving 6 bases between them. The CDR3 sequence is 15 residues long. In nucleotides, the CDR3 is TGTGCCAGCAGTTTTCAGAGCTCTGGGGCCAACGTCCTGACTTTC. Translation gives CASSFQSSGANVLTF.

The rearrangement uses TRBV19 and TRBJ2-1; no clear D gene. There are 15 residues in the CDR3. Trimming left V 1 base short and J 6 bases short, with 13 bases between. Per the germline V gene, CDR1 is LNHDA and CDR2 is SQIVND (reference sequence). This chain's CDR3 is CASSIGLGLPNEQFF. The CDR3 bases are TGTGCCAGTAGTATAGGCCTAGGCCTCCCCAATGAGCAGTTCTTC.